This is a list of T cell receptor beta chains from one sample in a study of blood T cell repertoires in COVID-19. Only in-frame clones appear in the TCRdb table, and some are missing; sequencing was by immunoSEQ multiplex PCR. This table has fewer than 200,000 clones, approximately 80% appearing once. Sequenced material: peripheral blood. These receptors originate from a human donor in a cohort sampled during active COVID-19. Both conserved end residues are part of each CDR3. D genes are given only for firm matches. Only some rows state a clone size, as once, few, many or a class for expanded clones.

NA,TRBJ1-6,TRBV4-3,NA,TGCGCCAGCAGCCAAGAGGCCAGGGGCGGTAATTCACCCCTCCACTTT,CASSQEARGGNSPLHF
TRBD1,TRBJ1-1,TRBV11-3,NA,TGTGCCAGCAGCTTAAAGGGGGCCAACACTGAAGCTTTCTTT,CASSLKGANTEAFF
TRBD1,TRBJ2-7,TRBV7-6,NA,TGTGCCAGCAGCTTAGCCGGGACAGGGACCTCCTACGAGCAGTACTTC,CASSLAGTGTSYEQYF
NA,TRBJ2-7,TRBV19,NA,TGTGCCAGTAGTATCTCCGGAGGGGATACCTACGAGCAGTACTTC,CASSISGGDTYEQYF
NA,TRBJ2-7,TRBV7-3,few,TGTGCCAGCAGCCAGGACATCTCCTACGAGCAGTACTTC,CASSQDISYEQYF
NA,TRBJ2-7,TRBV9,NA,TGTGCCAGCAGCGTAGCCCGCACAGGTTACCTGTCCTACGAGCAGTACTTC,CASSVARTGYLSYEQYF
TRBD1,TRBJ1-1,TRBV10-2,NA,TGCGCCACCCGACGAGGGACAGGGGGGGCTGAAGCTTTCTTT,CATRRGTGGAEAFF
TRBD1,TRBJ1-1,TRBV6-5,NA,TGTGCCAGCAGTTACTTCCCAGGGGGCACTGAAGCTTTCTTT,CASSYFPGGTEAFF
TRBD1,TRBJ2-5,TRBV10-1,NA,TGCGCCAGCAGTGATGGACAGGGGGATAAAGAGACCCAGTACTTC,CASSDGQGDKETQYF
NA,TRBJ1-2,TRBV29-1,NA,TGCAGCGTTGACCCCCAGGGGTCGCGGAATGGCTACACCTTC,CSVDPQGSRNGYTF
NA,TRBJ2-2,TRBV5-4,NA,TGTGCCAGCAGCTTGACAGTATCGAACACCGGGGAGCTGTTTTTT,CASSLTVSNTGELFF
NA,TRBJ2-7,TRBV7-2,few,TGTGCCAGCAGCTCTCCTAGGGGGACGCCTCCCTACGAGCAGTACTTC,CASSSPRGTPPYEQYF
TRBD2,TRBJ2-1,TRBV30,NA,TGTGCCTGGAGTGTTAAAAGACTAGCGGGAGCCTACAATGAGCAGTTCTTC,CAWSVKRLAGAYNEQFF
TRBD2,TRBJ2-1,TRBV18,NA,TGTGCCAGCTCACCACCAATGACTAGCGGGGGAGAGCAGTTCTTC,CASSPPMTSGGEQFF
TRBD2,TRBJ2-7,TRBV7-2,NA,TGTGCCAGCAGCCTGACTAGCGGGAACCCCGACGAGCAGTACTTC,CASSLTSGNPDEQYF
TRBD2,TRBJ2-7,TRBV4-3,NA,TGCGCCAGCAGCCAAGGTCTAGCGGGAGTAGAGTACTTC,CASSQGLAGVEYF
TRBD1,TRBJ2-7,TRBV7-2,NA,TGTGCCAGCAGCTTGACCCCTTCGACAGGGAGAGACGAGCAGTACTTC,CASSLTPSTGRDEQYF
TRBD2,TRBJ2-1,TRBV7-2,once,TGTGCCAGCAGCTTAGGGCTAGCGGGTGGTAATGAGCAGTTCTTC,CASSLGLAGGNEQFF
TRBD2,TRBJ2-5,TRBV5-1,NA,TGCGCCAGCAGCTTGGCGGCTAGCGGGGGGCGGGAGACCCAGTACTTC,CASSLAASGGRETQYF
NA,TRBJ2-7,TRBV3-1/TRBV3-2,NA,TGTGCCAGCAGCCGGGGGACATCTACCTACGAGCAGTACTTC,CASSRGTSTYEQYF
TRBD2,TRBJ2-3,TRBV11-1,NA,TGTGCCAGCCTATTGGGGCGGGGGTGGAACACAGATACGCAGTATTTT,CASLLGRGWNTDTQYF
TRBD1,TRBJ1-4,TRBV15,NA,TGTGCCACCAGCATGGACAGGCAGGGGAATGAAAAACTGTTTTTT,CATSMDRQGNEKLFF
NA,TRBJ2-1,TRBV5-3,NA,TGTGCCAGAAGCTTAACCGGGACAAACAATGAGCAGTTCTTC,CARSLTGTNNEQFF
NA,TRBJ2-7,TRBV5-4,NA,TGTGCCAGCCGCACGGGGAGCTTCGACGAGCAGTACTTC,CASRTGSFDEQYF
TRBD2,TRBJ2-1,TRBV9,NA,TGTGCCAGCAGCGTAGCGCCAGCGGGGGGGAACAATGAGCAGTTCTTC,CASSVAPAGGNNEQFF
TRBD1,TRBJ1-1,TRBV3-1/TRBV3-2,NA,TGTGCCAGCAGCGACAGGGGGAACACTGAAGCTTTCTTT,CASSDRGNTEAFF
TRBD1,TRBJ2-3,TRBV7-9,once,TGTGCCAGCAGCTTGCACCGGACAGGGGGTGCCGATACGCAGTATTTT,CASSLHRTGGADTQYF
NA,TRBJ2-7,TRBV19,few,TGTGCCAGCCAAGGACAGACCTATCCCTACGAGCAGTACTTC,CASQGQTYPYEQYF
NA,TRBJ2-1,TRBV4-2,NA,TGTGCCAGCAGCCAAACCTCAGGGGTTGGTAATGAGCAGTTCTTC,CASSQTSGVGNEQFF
NA,TRBJ1-2,TRBV19,NA,TGTGCCAGTAGTGAGTCAGCGGGAGCTAACTATGGCTACACCTTC,CASSESAGANYGYTF
NA,TRBJ2-6,TRBV21-1,NA,TGTGCCAGCAGCAACTGGGGGCCCTCTGGGGCCAACGTCCTGACTTTC,CASSNWGPSGANVLTF
TRBD1,TRBJ1-1,TRBV28,NA,TGTGCCAGCAGAGCCGGGACAGCGAGAACTGAAGCTTTCTTT,CASRAGTARTEAFF
NA,TRBJ1-1,TRBV19,NA,TGTGCCAGTCGCAGGGGAGGGTCGAACACTGAAGCTTTCTTT,CASRRGGSNTEAFF
NA,TRBJ2-3,TRBV6-2/TRBV6-3,NA,TGTGCCAGCAGTTACTCCGGCGGGTTCACAGATACGCAGTATTTT,CASSYSGGFTDTQYF
TRBD1,TRBJ2-7,TRBV4-2,NA,TGTGCCAGCAGCCAAGACGGGAACAGGGGCTTATACGAGCAGTACTTC,CASSQDGNRGLYEQYF
NA,TRBJ1-1,TRBV12-3/TRBV12-4,NA,TGTGCCAGCACCCGGGGTGAGAACACTGAAGCTTTCTTT,CASTRGENTEAFF
NA,TRBJ2-3,TRBV6-5,NA,TGTGCCAGCAGCCCAGGGGACCCAGATACGCAGTATTTT,CASSPGDPDTQYF
NA,TRBJ2-1,TRBV18,NA,TGTGCCAGCTCAGATTTCGGGACACCGGACAATGAGCAGTTCTTC,CASSDFGTPDNEQFF
TRBD2,TRBJ2-7,TRBV3-1/TRBV3-2,NA,TGTGCCAGCAGCCAAGAGGGACTAGCAGCCTACGAGCAGTACTTC,CASSQEGLAAYEQYF
TRBD1,TRBJ1-1,TRBV18,NA,TGTGCCAGCTCACCACGAGGGGGACAGGGAGCTTTCTTT,CASSPRGGQGAFF